This TCR beta chain was documented in a study of vaccination effects on CD4 cells after COVID-19. Sequencing in the ViraFEST assay came after antigen-specific CD4+ T cells had been expanded with viral peptide pools, which were used to stimulate PBMC. CD4+ T cell isolation took place after more than eight days of culture. Previously uninfected by SARS-CoV-2, the vaccine recipients also showed negative nucleocapsid antibodies. As for this clone: Its specificity is unknown.

Assay used: immunoSEQ multiplex PCR; TCRdb lists only in-frame clones, some missing. In the table there are some 52,000 clones, roughly three quarters of which are singletons. The CDR3 sequence is 15 residues long. Trimming pared 7 bases from V and 1 base from J, leaving 17 bases between. Germline-derived CDR1 and CDR2 are SGHRS and YFSETQ. This receptor was identified in a human donor who received a COVID-19 vaccine. The source material was CD4+ T cells from PBMCs cultured with HCoV-OC43 spike peptides, sampled before COVID-19 vaccination. Described subset: HCoV-OC43 spike overlapping peptide pool stimulation. V gene TRBV5-1 combines with J gene TRBJ2-5; D perhaps matches TRBD2 (5 bases). The CDR3 sequence is CASASLGAPQETQYF. DNA for the CDR3: TGCGCCAGCGCCTCCTTGGGAGCTCCCCAAGAGACCCAGTACTTC.